These 12 T cell receptor beta chains share one sample of origin, sequenced in a study of siplizumab effects on memory and regulatory T cells. Libraries were prepared by immunoSEQ multiplex PCR; TCRdb keeps only in-frame clonotypes and omits some of them. Of more than 85,000 clones in the sample, under 95% were seen once. The specimen sequenced was CD4+ T cells sorted from blood. Receptors were obtained from a human donor in good health.

The CDR3 bases are TGCGCCAGCAGCCAAGGGGCAGGGCAATATGGCTACACCTTC. Encoded protein: CASSQGAGQYGYTF. This chain uses TRBV4-1 with TRBJ1-2, with TRBD1 as a possible D gene (5 bases). Germline V gives CDR1 MGHRA, CDR2 YSYEKL. The CDR3 has 14 amino acids. The V gene lost 1 base and the J gene lost 5 bases, with 11 bases spanning the gap.

The J gene is TRBJ1-2, the V gene TRBV6-6; no clear D gene. The CDR3 covers 16 residues. The V gene lost 0 bases and the J gene lost 2 bases, with 13 bases spanning the gap. Germline lookup yields CDR1 MNHNY and CDR2 SVGAGI (reference sequence). The DNA for the CDR3 is TGTGCCAGCAGTTACTCGTCCGCAGGAACGAACTATGGCTACACCTTC. It translates to CASSYSSAGTNYGYTF.

The chain combines TRBV9 with TRBJ1-1, with D tentatively TRBD1 (5 bases). Germline V gives CDR1 SGDLS, CDR2 YYNGEE. The CDR3 runs 16 residues. V lost 8 bases, J lost 1 base, and 21 bases lay in between. CDR3 DNA sequence: TGTGCCAGTACTCCTCAGGGACCATGGGGGAACACTGAAGCTTTCTTT. Protein product: CASTPQGPWGNTEAFF.

The rearrangement joins TRBV11-3 to TRBJ1-2; the D gene is possibly TRBD1 (5 bases). This CDR3 has 15 amino acids. CDR1 and CDR2 from the germline V gene are SGHNT and YENEEA. Between the trimmed V and J ends, which lost 5 bases and 9 bases, there was a span of 22 bases. This CDR3 reads CASSTNSAGERSYTF. CDR3 sequence (DNA): TGTGCCAGCAGCACTAATTCAGCGGGGGAGAGAAGCTACACCTTC.

This sequence joins TRBV11-2 and TRBJ2-7, with unresolved D. This CDR3 spans 15 amino acids. Trimming shortened V by 1 base and J by 4 bases, and 14 bases separated the two germline ends. Germline V lookup: CDR1 SGHAT, CDR2 FQNNGV. This chain's CDR3 is CASSLAYRQDYEQYF. The CDR3 nucleotides are TGTGCCAGCAGCTTAGCTTATCGTCAGGATTACGAGCAGTACTTC. Based on the CDR3 plus reference TRBV11-2 and TRBJ2-7, the full variable domain is EAGVAQSPRYKIIEKRQSVAFWCNPISGHATLYWYQQILGQGPKLLIQFQNNGVVDDSQLPKDRFSAERLKGVDSTLKIQPAKLEDSAVYLCASSLAYRQDYEQYFGPGTRLTVT.

The chain has TRBV5-1 and TRBJ2-7; the D gene could be TRBD1 or TRBD2 (5 bases each). V lost 0 bases to trimming and J lost 3 bases, with 10 bases between them. The germline CDR1 and CDR2 sequences are SGHRS and YFSETQ. This CDR3 is 14 amino acids long. In DNA form, the CDR3 reads TGCGCCAGCAGCTTGGAGGGGAGAAACTACGAGCAGTACTTC. The encoded protein is CASSLEGRNYEQYF.

The chain couples TRBV18 to TRBJ2-1; D is uncertain. This CDR3 spans 15 amino acids. Per germline, CDR1 KGHSH and CDR2 LQKENI. V lost 3 bases to trimming and J lost 1 base, with 10 bases between them. The CDR3 region is CASSPLQVSYNEQFF. DNA for the CDR3: TGTGCCAGCTCACCTTTGCAGGTTTCCTACAATGAGCAGTTCTTC.

The chain is built from TRBV19 and TRBJ1-5, with no clear D. This CDR3 has 14 residues. The germline CDR1 and CDR2 sequences are LNHDA and SQIVND (reference sequence). Trimming removed 2 bases from V and 0 bases from J, with 5 bases in between. The CDR3 DNA is TGTGCCAGTAGTATAAAAAGTAGCAATCAGCCCCAGCATTTT. Amino acids: CASSIKSSNQPQHF.

The gene calls are TRBV7-9 and TRBJ2-5; 11 bases map to TRBD2. The V gene's germline CDR1 is SEHNR and CDR2 FQNEAQ (reference sequence). This CDR3 spans 15 amino acids. V lost 5 bases and J lost 4; bases outside the gene matches: 6. The CDR3 here is CASSQGLAGGETQYF. The CDR3, as DNA: TGTGCCAGCAGCCAAGGACTAGCGGGCGGAGAGACCCAGTACTTC.

V usage is TRBV27 and J usage is TRBJ2-4; D not certain. The CDR3 runs 13 residues. Per germline, CDR1 MNHEY and CDR2 SMNVEV (reference sequence). Trimming removed 2 bases from V and 4 bases from J, with 6 bases in between. The CDR3 nucleotides read TGTGCCAGCAGTTTAAGCCAGAAAAACATTCAGTACTTC. This codes for CASSLSQKNIQYF.

The V and J genes are TRBV28 and TRBJ2-7, with 11 bases aligning to TRBD1. V dropped 4 bases and J dropped 5; count of bases not matched to a gene: 7. Germline CDR1 reads MDHEN; CDR2 reads SYDVKM. The CDR3 covers 15 residues. CDR3 region: CASSSGTGGIHEQYF. CDR3 DNA sequence: TGTGCCAGCAGTTCCGGGACAGGGGGAATCCACGAGCAGTACTTC.

V gene TRBV2 combines with J gene TRBJ1-6; a possible D gene is TRBD1 (6 bases). The CDR3 spans 14 residues. Per germline, CDR1 SNHLY and CDR2 FYNNEI. The V gene lost 6 bases and the J gene lost 4 bases, with 10 bases spanning the gap. The CDR3 region has the DNA TGTGCCAGCAGGTCAGGGGCTTATAATTCACCCCTCCACTTT. This codes for CASRSGAYNSPLHF.